This T cell receptor beta chain was recovered during a study of blood T cell repertoires in COVID-19. About the research overall: The United States, Italy and Spain supplied acute and convalescent COVID-19 samples. T cells, B-cell-depleted T cells, or PBMCs provided the cDNA or gDNA that served as material.

The length of the CDR3 is 18 residues. V dropped 5 bases and J dropped 4; count of bases not matched to a gene: 13. Germline V gene sequence: CDR1 MDHEN, CDR2 SYDVKM. Authors' analysis steps: Counts of nucleated cells, estimated from reference gene primer amplification, were obtained. The table came from immunoSEQ multiplex PCR; TCRdb's copy has only in-frame clones and leaves some out. For V, J and clone size, that table is used; D and trimming come from the DNA. The data hold roughly 140,000 clones, with about 82% observed a single time. The sequenced sample consisted of peripheral blood. This TCR was recovered from a woman between 40 and 55 years old with active or convalescent COVID-19. The chain is built from TRBV28 and TRBJ2-2; 10 bases are shared with TRBD2. The CDR3 bases are TGTGCCAGCAGTACCATGGGGCTGGGACTAGCGTTCACCGGGGAGCTGTTTTTT. It codes for CASSTMGLGLAFTGELFF.